The next 15 T cell receptor beta chains were all read from a single sample in a study of shared clonotypes between healthy human individuals. Naive CD8 cells comprised CD45RO-negative, CCR7-positively selected cells, excluding terminally differentiated effector memory CD45RA+ cells. The assay was immunoSEQ multiplex PCR, and TCRdb's table has in-frame clones only and misses some. The sample lists about 2 million clones, about 94% occurring once. The sample consisted of naive CD8+ T cells sorted from blood. All receptors come from a man aged 18 to 35 in good health.

This sequence joins TRBV7-8 and TRBJ2-7; 12 nucleotides match TRBD2. Looked up from germline, CDR1 is SGHVS and CDR2 is FQNEAQ. After removal of 5 bases from V and 0 bases from J, the junction contained 20 bases not matched to a gene. The CDR3 has 21 amino acids. CDR3 in amino acids: CASSPRLAGARDDQTSYEQYF. The CDR3 DNA reads as TGTGCCAGCAGCCCTAGACTAGCGGGAGCCCGAGATGATCAAACCTCCTACGAGCAGTACTTC. Variable domain in full (rest from reference TRBV7-8 and TRBJ2-7): GAGVSQSPRYKVAKRGQDVALRCDPISGHVSLFWYQQALGQGPEFLTYFQNEAQLDKSGLPSDRFFAERPEGSVSTLKIQRTQQEDSAVYLCASSPRLAGARDDQTSYEQYFGPGTRLTVT.

Turning to this clone: The sample has other DNA sequences that encode this CDR3 too. This rearrangement joins TRBV27 to TRBJ2-7; 8 nucleotides align to TRBD2. Germline V gives CDR1 MNHEY, CDR2 SMNVEV (reference sequence). J was trimmed by 2 bases and V by 0 bases; bases with no gene match: 6. The CDR3 totals 16 residues. The CDR3 protein is CASSLSLGTRAYEQYF. CDR3 DNA: TGTGCCAGCAGTTTATCTCTCGGGACTAGGGCCTACGAGCAGTACTTC.

V usage is TRBV7-6 and J usage is TRBJ2-1, with D perhaps TRBD1 or TRBD2 (5 bases each). V was shortened by 1 base and J by 10 bases, with 8 bases between the two germline ends. CDR1 is SGHVS and CDR2 is FNYEAQ in the germline V gene. This CDR3 is 12 amino acids long. CDR3: CASSLGGTEQFF. The DNA of the CDR3 is TGTGCCAGCAGCTTAGGGGGGACGGAGCAGTTCTTC.

The chain links TRBV6-5 to TRBJ1-1; tentative D call: TRBD1 (5 bases). V shed 10 bases and J shed 1 base, with 13 bases lying between them. The germline gives CDR1 MNHEY, CDR2 SVGAGI. The CDR3 is made up of 13 amino acids. Written as DNA, the CDR3 is TGTGCCACCCGCGGGGGGGAGAACACTGAAGCTTTCTTT. This encodes CATRGGENTEAFF.

CDR3 loop: CASSLMNEGANYGYTF. CDR3 bases: TGTGCCAGCAGCTTGATGAATGAGGGGGCGAACTATGGCTACACCTTC. The V gene is TRBV5-6, the J gene TRBJ1-2; 7 positions match TRBD1. The germline gives CDR1 SGHDT, CDR2 YYEEEE. Trimming removed 1 base from V and 2 bases from J; junction bases left unmatched: 8. The CDR3 length is 16 residues.

This chain joins TRBV5-1 and TRBJ1-1, with D hard to call. This CDR3 is built from 15 residues. With 0 bases removed from V and 4 bases from J, the gap between germline ends came to 13 bases. The germline gives CDR1 SGHRS, CDR2 YFSETQ. CDR3 residues: CASSLARNRLTEAFF. As DNA, the CDR3 is TGCGCCAGCAGCTTGGCCCGCAACAGACTCACTGAAGCTTTCTTT.

This chain links TRBV2 with TRBJ2-1; D remains unclear. The CDR3 totals 14 residues. Germline V CDR1 and CDR2: SNHLY, FYNNEI. V was cut by 1 base and J by 9 bases, with 13 bases left in between. DNA of the CDR3: TGTGCCAGCAGTGAAGGGGCGTATCGGTTTGAGCAGTTCTTC. As protein: CASSEGAYRFEQFF.

The chain joins TRBV27 to TRBJ2-7, with 8 bases matching TRBD1. Per the germline V gene, CDR1 is MNHEY and CDR2 is SMNVEV (reference sequence). Trimming at V came to 4 bases and at J to 4 bases, leaving 9 bases not matched to a gene. This CDR3 has 15 residues. The CDR3 DNA reads as TGTGCCAGCAGTTATTGGGCAGGGGGCTCGTACGAGCAGTACTTC. Encoded protein: CASSYWAGGSYEQYF.

The sample holds one count of this clone. Here the CDR3 reads CASSTRDHNSPLHF. CDR3 sequence (DNA): TGTGCCAGCAGTACCCGGGACCATAATTCACCCCTCCACTTT. The V and J genes are TRBV28 and TRBJ1-6; a weak D match, TRBD1 (5 bases). The germline V and J ends were trimmed by 5 bases and 5 bases, with 10 bases remaining between them. The CDR3 spans 14 residues. Germline V gives CDR1 MDHEN, CDR2 SYDVKM.

The genes are TRBV27 and TRBJ1-5, with unresolved D. The CDR3 covers 15 residues. V shed 3 bases and J shed 5 bases, with 14 bases lying between them. Germline lookup yields CDR1 MNHEY and CDR2 SMNVEV (reference sequence). CDR3 protein: CASSFIGKLDQPQHF. In DNA form, the CDR3 reads TGTGCCAGCAGTTTCATCGGGAAGCTTGATCAGCCCCAGCATTTT.

This chain uses TRBV7-9 with TRBJ2-7; 7 bases align to TRBD2. Trimming cost V 4 bases and J 5 bases; bases outside gene matches: 11. CDR1 and CDR2 from the germline V gene are SEHNR and FQNEAQ (reference sequence). The CDR3 has 15 amino acids. The CDR3 here is CASSSAGKTADEQYF. The CDR3 coding sequence is TGTGCCAGCAGCTCAGCGGGGAAGACGGCGGACGAGCAGTACTTC. The complete variable domain, with remaining parts taken from reference TRBV7-9 and TRBJ2-7, reads DTGVSQNPRHKITKRGQNVTFRCDPISEHNRLYWYRQTLGQGPEFLTYFQNEAQLEKSRLLSDRFSAERPKGSFSTLEIQRTEQGDSAMYLCASSSAGKTADEQYFGPGTRLTVT.

The chain has TRBV2 and TRBJ2-7, with 15 positions matching TRBD2. The germline gives CDR1 SNHLY, CDR2 FYNNEI. V shed 1 base and J 0 bases; nucleotides not matched to a gene: 7. The CDR3 length is 19 residues. This chain's CDR3 is CASSEVGTSGGRNSYEQYF. The CDR3 bases are TGTGCCAGCAGTGAAGTAGGGACTAGCGGGGGGCGGAACTCCTACGAGCAGTACTTC.

V is TRBV6-5 and J is TRBJ2-1; TRBD2 is a possible D gene (6 bases). V was clipped by 2 bases and J by 5 bases, with 16 bases between them. Per the germline V gene, CDR1 is MNHEY and CDR2 is SVGAGI. The CDR3 is 16 residues long. The CDR3 here is CASSYDRESLNNEQFF. The CDR3, as DNA: TGTGCCAGCAGTTACGACCGGGAGTCCCTTAACAATGAGCAGTTCTTC.

A note on this clone: Other DNA sequences in this specimen translate into the identical CDR3. The rearrangement uses TRBV27 and TRBJ2-2; the D is unclear. The CDR3 spans 12 residues. V dropped 3 bases and J dropped 4 bases, with 3 bases sitting between them. The germline V gene encodes CDR1 MNHEY and CDR2 SMNVEV (reference sequence). The DNA for the CDR3 is TGTGCCAGCAGTTTTAGCACCGGGGAGCTGTTTTTT. Protein product: CASSFSTGELFF.

J is TRBJ2-5 and V is TRBV11-2; 9 positions agree with TRBD2. V shed 7 bases and J 5 bases; nucleotides not matched to a gene: 5. CDR3 length: 13 amino acids. CDR1 SGHAT and CDR2 FQNNGV come from the germline V gene. CDR3 protein: CASNVAGEETQYF. The CDR3 DNA reads as TGTGCCAGCAACGTAGCGGGGGAGGAGACCCAGTACTTC.